One and the same sample provided the 16 T cell receptor beta chains below, sequenced in a study of T-cell memory formation after mild COVID-19. TCRdb passed the 5' RACE reads through MiXCR, listing each CDR3 protein once. The sample has 350,000 or so distinct CDR3 sequences, approximately 13% seen once. The material sequenced was PBMCs or a T cell subset sorted from them (not recorded which). These receptors were obtained from a man younger than 35 who had mild COVID-19 (a few samples of this study predate the infection). Cell type and time point are not known.

This clonotype was observed a handful of times. This chain uses TRBV5-1 with TRBJ1-1, with 7 bases fitting TRBD1. Germline CDR1 SGHRS, CDR2 YFSETQ. The CDR3 loop spans 14 amino acids. The V and J ends lost 2 bases and 5 bases, in that order; junction bases with no gene match: 6. The CDR3 loop reads CASSFQGGWTEAFF. The CDR3 DNA reads TGCGCCAGCAGCTTCCAGGGGGGGTGGACTGAAGCTTTCTTT.

This clonotype was observed a few times. The chain is built from TRBV12-3 or TRBV12-4 and TRBJ1-5; 7 bases match TRBD1. The J segment lost 5 bases and the V segment lost 5 bases, leaving 3 bases of the junction unmatched. The CDR3 spans 13 residues. The CDR3 is CASSRDRYQPQHF. CDR3 DNA sequence: TGTGCCAGCAGTCGGGACAGATATCAGCCCCAGCATTTT.

The chain joins TRBV6-1 to TRBJ1-3; 7 bases match TRBD1. Germline V gives CDR1 MNHNS, CDR2 SASEGT. The trim removed 1 base at V and 0 bases at J, leaving 0 bases unmatched. This CDR3 has 15 residues. CDR3 region: CASSEGDSSGNTIYF. The CDR3 DNA reads as TGTGCCAGCAGTGAAGGGGACAGCTCTGGAAACACCATATATTTT.

In its sample, this clonotype was seen a few times. The V call is TRBV27, the J call TRBJ1-5; the D is unclear. This CDR3 comprises 14 residues. Germline V gene data show CDR1 as MNHEY and CDR2 as SMNVEV (reference sequence). With 3 bases removed from V and 5 bases from J, the gap between germline ends came to 11 bases. CDR3 bases: TGTGCCAGCAGTTTGGCGATGTTTGATCAGCCCCAGCATTTT. Protein product: CASSLAMFDQPQHF.

The chain recombines TRBV11-2 with TRBJ2-7; D may be TRBD2 (5 bases). CDR1 SGHAT and CDR2 FQNNGV come from the germline V gene. With 1 base removed from V and 7 bases from J, the gap between germline ends came to 11 bases. CDR3 length: 13 residues. This chain's CDR3 is CASSLGTAVEQYF. Written as DNA, the CDR3 is TGTGCCAGCAGCTTAGGGACTGCAGTAGAGCAGTACTTC.

A few counts support this clonotype. The rearrangement uses TRBV7-3 and TRBJ1-1, with TRBD1 matching 7 bases. Germline V gene sequence: CDR1 SGHTA, CDR2 FQGTGA. The J segment lost 9 bases and the V segment lost 4 bases, leaving 5 bases of the junction unmatched. The length of the CDR3 is 12 residues. The CDR3: CASSSPGGQAFF. In nucleotides, the CDR3 is TGTGCCAGCAGCTCCCCAGGGGGGCAAGCTTTCTTT.

This clonotype was counted ten times or more. V gene TRBV6-2 or TRBV6-3 combines with J gene TRBJ1-3; perhaps TRBD1 as D (6 bases). With 5 bases removed from V and 0 bases from J, the gap between germline ends came to 14 bases. This CDR3 contains 16 residues. Germline CDR1 MNHEY, CDR2 SVGEGT. CDR3 DNA: TGTGCCAGCAGTAACCGACAGGACGTCTCTGGAAACACCATATATTTT. Its protein product is CASSNRQDVSGNTIYF.

The chain combines TRBV20-1 with TRBJ2-1; unclear D gene. Germline V gives CDR1 DFQATT, CDR2 SNEGSKA (reference sequence). The CDR3 consists of 13 residues. V shed 3 bases and J shed 3 bases, with 9 bases lying between them. CDR3 amino acids: CSASWPNYNEQFF. The CDR3 bases are TGCAGTGCTAGTTGGCCCAACTACAATGAGCAGTTCTTC.

This chain links TRBV19 with TRBJ2-3; possibly TRBD2 for D (5 bases). The CDR3 covers 14 residues. V was pared by 8 bases and J by 0 bases, with 12 bases between. The germline V gene has CDR1 LNHDA and CDR2 SQIVND (reference sequence). CDR3: CASSDRGSTDTQYF. Written as DNA, the CDR3 is TGTGCCAGTTCGGACCGGGGTAGCACAGATACGCAGTATTTT.

In this sample, this clonotype turned up a few times. This chain uses TRBV5-1 with TRBJ1-5; TRBD1 is a possible D gene (5 bases). V was shortened by 4 bases and J by 4 bases, with 12 bases between the two germline ends. CDR1 and CDR2 from the germline V gene are SGHRS and YFSETQ. This CDR3 spans 14 amino acids. This CDR3 reads CASSPGDGNQPQHF. CDR3 coding DNA: TGCGCCAGCAGCCCGGGGGACGGGAATCAGCCCCAGCATTTT.

This clonotype appeared many times. V gene TRBV9 combines with J gene TRBJ2-2, with a tentative D call TRBD2 (7 bases). The V gene lost 4 bases and the J gene lost 2 bases, with 12 bases spanning the gap. This CDR3 comprises 15 residues. Germline-derived CDR1 and CDR2 are SGDLS and YYNGEE. CDR3 residues: CASSRAGANTGELFF. CDR3 bases: TGTGCCAGCAGCCGGGCGGGGGCAAACACCGGGGAGCTGTTTTTT.

The chain employs TRBV5-1 and TRBJ2-1; 7 nucleotides match TRBD2. Germline CDR1 SGHRS, CDR2 YFSETQ. The CDR3 runs to 15 residues. V dropped 4 bases and J dropped 3; count of bases not matched to a gene: 7. Here the CDR3 DNA reads TGCGCCAGCAGCCTAGGGGCTAGCGGCTACAATGAGCAGTTCTTC. Protein sequence: CASSLGASGYNEQFF.

This clonotype appeared once. V is TRBV10-3 and J is TRBJ1-5; D is perhaps TRBD1 (6 bases). V was cut by 8 bases and J by 0 bases, with 14 bases left in between. Germline values: CDR1 ENHRY, CDR2 SYGVKD. This CDR3 is 15 amino acids long. The CDR3 region has the DNA TGTGCCATCGGGGGGCAGCAGGGTAGCAATCAGCCCCAGCATTTT. Amino acid sequence: CAIGGQQGSNQPQHF.

The V gene is TRBV11-2, the J gene TRBJ2-5; D is uncertain. This CDR3 contains 15 residues. V was trimmed by 5 bases and J by 4 bases, leaving 17 bases between them. Germline CDR1 reads SGHAT; CDR2 reads FQNNGV. The CDR3 protein is CASSPPGLRRETQYF. CDR3 coding DNA: TGTGCCAGCAGCCCCCCCGGCTTGCGTCGAGAGACCCAGTACTTC.

This clonotype was found a few times. J is TRBJ2-3 and V is TRBV20-1; no clear D. V was clipped by 0 bases and J by 6 bases, with 7 bases between them. Germline lookup yields CDR1 DFQATT and CDR2 SNEGSKA (reference sequence). This CDR3 comprises 12 residues. CDR3 coding DNA: TGCAGTGCTAGAGAAAGTGGGGATACGCAGTATTTT. Translation: CSARESGDTQYF.

This clonotype was detected many times. The V call is TRBV10-3, the J call TRBJ1-6, with a tentative D call TRBD1 (5 bases). Germline loops: CDR1 ENHRY, CDR2 SYGVKD. V was clipped by 0 bases and J by 9 bases, with 12 bases between them. CDR3 size: 15 residues. CDR3 sequence reads: CAISESGVPGSPLHF. The CDR3 DNA reads as TGTGCCATCAGTGAGTCGGGGGTTCCAGGTTCACCCCTCCACTTT.